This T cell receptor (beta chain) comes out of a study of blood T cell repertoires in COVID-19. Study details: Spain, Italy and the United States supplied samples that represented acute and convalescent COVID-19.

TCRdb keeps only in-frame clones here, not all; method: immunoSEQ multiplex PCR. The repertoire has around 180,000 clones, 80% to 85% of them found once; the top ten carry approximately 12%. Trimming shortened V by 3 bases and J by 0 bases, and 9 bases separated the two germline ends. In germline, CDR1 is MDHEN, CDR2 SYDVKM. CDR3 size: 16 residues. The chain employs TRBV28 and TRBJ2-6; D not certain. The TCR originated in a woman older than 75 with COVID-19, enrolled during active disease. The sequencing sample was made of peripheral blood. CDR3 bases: TGTGCCAGCAGTTTCGGTGGTAACTCTGGGGCCAACGTCCTGACTTTC. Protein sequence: CASSFGGNSGANVLTF.